Following are 23 T cell receptor beta chains from one sample sequenced in a study of patients and donors after allogeneic stem cell transplantation (TCRdb year 2020). Libraries were made using RT-PCR. Sequencing instrument: NextSeq 550. The raw public reads went through TCRdb reprocessing: fastp at Q25, MiXCR clone calling, in-frame beta chains kept. Every entry covers one CDR3 protein and lists the most common genes and DNA from its rows. This sample has about a million distinct CDR3 sequences in its table, and approximately 19% of those were observed once. In total, the top ten clones hold 6% of the sample. Sequenced material: blood, either unsorted or a sorted T cell fraction (not recorded which). These TCRs come from a human donor who was either an allogeneic HSCT recipient or a stem cell or donor lymphocyte infusion donor (not recorded which). It is not recorded whose cells these are; they may come from a transplant donor.

The chain links TRBV2 to TRBJ1-2; D not resolved. The CDR3 spans 13 residues. The germline gives CDR1 SNHLY, CDR2 FYNNEI. Trimming pared 9 bases from V and 2 bases from J, leaving 13 bases between. CDR3 protein: CARGGRENYGYTF. The CDR3 DNA is TGTGCCAGGGGAGGGAGGGAGAACTATGGCTACACCTTC.

CDR3 amino acids: CSAKTVMNTEAFF. CDR3 nucleotides: TGCAGTGCCAAGACAGTCATGAACACTGAAGCTTTCTTT. The V call is TRBV20-1, the J call TRBJ1-1; D is perhaps TRBD1 (5 bases). The ends were cut back, 6 bases at V and 0 bases at J, with 11 bases in the middle. The CDR3 is 13 amino acids. In germline, CDR1 is DFQATT, CDR2 SNEGSKA (reference sequence).

This clonotype was counted only a few times. The chain is built from TRBV20-1 and TRBJ2-5; 7 bases align to TRBD2. J was trimmed by 6 bases and V by 0 bases; bases with no gene match: 7. Germline loops: CDR1 DFQATT, CDR2 SNEGSKA (reference sequence). The CDR3 length is 14 residues. The CDR3 nucleotides are TGCAGTGCTAGAGATCCGACTAGCAAGAAGACCCAGTACTTC. Its protein is CSARDPTSKKTQYF.

V is TRBV2 and J is TRBJ2-3; 14 bases fit TRBD2. The V gene's germline CDR1 is SNHLY and CDR2 FYNNEI. V was clipped by 6 bases and J by 0 bases; unmatched bases: 8. There are 18 residues in the CDR3. The CDR3 sequence is CASRPGLAGGFSTDTQYF. Written as DNA, the CDR3 is TGTGCCAGCAGGCCCGGACTAGCGGGAGGCTTTAGCACAGATACGCAGTATTTT.

In its sample, this clonotype was seen a few times. The gene calls are TRBV12-3 or TRBV12-4 and TRBJ1-4, with D unresolved. Trimming took 6 bases from V and 3 from J, leaving 14 bases between them. The CDR3 is 15 residues long. Here the CDR3 DNA reads TGTGCCAGCAGGCCAGAGGATAGAGCTAATGAAAAACTGTTTTTT. Its translation: CASRPEDRANEKLFF.

This clonotype was found a few times. This chain joins TRBV28 and TRBJ2-7, with a possible D match to TRBD1 (6 bases). This CDR3 has 17 residues. The V end was cut by 7 bases, the J end by 0 bases, with 22 bases between. Per the germline V gene, CDR1 is MDHEN and CDR2 is SYDVKM. This CDR3 is CASTLPSQWGRSYEQYF. The CDR3 DNA is TGTGCCAGCACCTTACCCTCACAATGGGGGCGCTCCTACGAGCAGTACTTC.

This clonotype was picked up a small number of times. The rearrangement uses TRBV6-5 and TRBJ1-5; no definite D call. CDR1 and CDR2 from the germline V gene are MNHEY and SVGAGI. The CDR3 consists of 13 residues. Trimming took off 0 bases at V and 8 bases at J, with 8 bases between the two ends. CDR3 DNA: TGTGCCAGCAGTTACTCAGGGAGCAAGCCCCAGCATTTT. This codes for CASSYSGSKPQHF.

V usage is TRBV10-3 and J usage is TRBJ2-2; 9 bases map to TRBD2. This CDR3 is built from 16 residues. Germline V gives CDR1 ENHRY, CDR2 SYGVKD. V trimming: 6 bases; J trimming: 7 bases; junction bases outside the gene matches: 12. The CDR3 sequence: CAISQKRGARDGELFF. In DNA, the CDR3 is TGTGCCATCAGCCAAAAGCGGGGGGCACGGGACGGGGAGCTGTTTTTT.

This clonotype was seen repeatedly, ten times or more. This chain uses TRBV3-1 with TRBJ2-1; 8 bases map to TRBD2. Germline V gene sequence: CDR1 LGHDT, CDR2 YNNKEL (reference sequence). The length of the CDR3 is 15 residues. V was clipped by 0 bases and J by 3 bases; unmatched bases: 1. In DNA form, the CDR3 reads TGTGCCAGCAGCCAAGATGGGACTAGCTACAATGAGCAGTTCTTC. Protein product: CASSQDGTSYNEQFF.

The chain recombines TRBV3-1 with TRBJ1-1; 10 bases match TRBD1. The V segment lost 1 base and the J segment 1 base; nucleotides outside the gene matches: 3. Germline V CDR1 and CDR2: LGHDT, YNNKEL (reference sequence). This CDR3 has 16 residues. The CDR3, as DNA: TGTGCCAGCAGCCAAGGTAGGACAGGGGGGAACACTGAAGCTTTCTTT. It specifies CASSQGRTGGNTEAFF.

The chain recombines TRBV12-3 or TRBV12-4 with TRBJ2-1; D unresolved. Trimming pared 7 bases from V and 9 bases from J, leaving 13 bases between. The CDR3 has 12 amino acids. DNA of the CDR3: TGTGCCAGCACCCTATTTGTGAGTGAGCAGTTCTTC. Translated, it gives CASTLFVSEQFF.

The chain links TRBV5-1 to TRBJ2-7; D perhaps matches TRBD2 (6 bases). Trimming cost V 2 bases and J 0 bases, with 12 bases left between them. CDR3 size: 15 residues. Germline-derived CDR1 and CDR2 are SGHRS and YFSETQ. In nucleotides, the CDR3 is TGCGCCAGCAGCTTAATCGGGAGTAACTCCTACGAGCAGTACTTC. This codes for CASSLIGSNSYEQYF. The variable domain in full, with the rest retrieved from reference TRBV5-1 and TRBJ2-7, is KAGVTQTPRYLIKTRGQQVTLSCSPISGHRSVSWYQQTPGQGLQFLFEYFSETQRNKGNFPGRFSGRQFSNSRSEMNVSTLELGDSALYLCASSLIGSNSYEQYFGPGTRLTVT.

Note on this clonotype: The junction departs from the called germline gene at one end, perhaps through a read error. The rearrangement joins TRBV25-1 to TRBJ1-5; D is perhaps TRBD1 (5 bases). Per germline, CDR1 MGHDK and CDR2 SYGVNS. The CDR3 sequence is 14 residues long. CDR3 amino acids: CASSPGSANRPQHF. The DNA of the CDR3 is TGTGCCAGCAGCCCAGGGAGTGCCAATCGGCCCCAGCATTTT.

V is TRBV9 and J is TRBJ2-5, with 7 bases identical to TRBD1. This CDR3 region has 15 residues. Germline CDR1 is SGDLS and CDR2 is YYNGEE. Germline trimming cut 2 bases from V and 0 bases from J; bases unmatched to any gene: 4. CDR3 DNA sequence: TGTGCCAGCAGCGTGCAGGACAGGTACCAAGAGACCCAGTACTTC. It codes for CASSVQDRYQETQYF.

The rearrangement uses TRBV3-1 and TRBJ2-3; D ambiguous. Deletions cut 0 bases from V and 0 bases from J, with 19 bases between. Per the germline V gene, CDR1 is LGHDT and CDR2 is YNNKEL (reference sequence). The CDR3 is made up of 19 amino acids. The CDR3 DNA follows: TGTGCCAGCAGCCAAGAACCAGCAACCGGCGGAAAGAGCACAGATACGCAGTATTTT. Translating it yields CASSQEPATGGKSTDTQYF.

This clonotype was detected a few times. The chain employs TRBV6-5 and TRBJ1-5, with D unclear. Germline assignment: CDR1 MNHEY and CDR2 SVGAGI. V gave up 1 base and J gave up 9 bases, with 7 bases separating them. The CDR3 contains 12 residues. The CDR3 is CASSYWGGPQHF. As DNA, the CDR3 is TGTGCCAGCAGTTACTGGGGTGGGCCCCAGCATTTT.

This clonotype occurred a few times. DNA of the CDR3: TGTGCCAGCAGTTTCCTAAGACAGGGTTACTCCTACGAGCAGTACTTC. Translated, it gives CASSFLRQGYSYEQYF. This chain joins TRBV27 and TRBJ2-7; 7 bases line up with TRBD1. Germline CDR1 is MNHEY and CDR2 is SMNVEV (reference sequence). The CDR3 is made up of 16 amino acids. The V gene end was trimmed by 3 bases and the J gene end by 0 bases; junction bases not matched to a gene: 8.

This clonotype has a handful of counts. The chain joins TRBV4-3 to TRBJ1-2; D is ambiguous. The germline V gene has CDR1 LGHNA and CDR2 YSLEER. The CDR3 runs 13 residues. V was shortened by 3 bases and J by 4 bases, with 9 bases between the two germline ends. The CDR3 DNA sequence: TGCGCCAGCAGCCACGGGTCAGGCTATGGCTACACCTTC. It codes for CASSHGSGYGYTF.

This clonotype came up many times. This sequence joins TRBV12-3 or TRBV12-4 and TRBJ1-2; D is possibly TRBD1 (5 bases). V was cut by 3 bases and J by 6 bases, with 14 bases left in between. CDR3 length: 14 residues. CDR3 loop: CASSLIREFDGYTF. The DNA for the CDR3 is TGTGCCAGCAGTTTGATCAGGGAATTTGATGGCTACACCTTC.

This chain links TRBV7-8 with TRBJ1-5; no reliable D call. Germline V lookup: CDR1 SGHVS, CDR2 FQNEAQ. The CDR3 has 14 amino acids. V gave up 2 bases and J gave up 3 bases, with 8 bases separating them. The CDR3 DNA follows: TGTGCCAGCAGCTTATGGGGATTCAATCAGCCCCAGCATTTT. Its protein is CASSLWGFNQPQHF. Looking up the rest from reference TRBV7-8 and TRBJ1-5 gives the full variable domain: GAGVSQSPRYKVAKRGQDVALRCDPISGHVSLFWYQQALGQGPEFLTYFQNEAQLDKSGLPSDRFFAERPEGSVSTLKIQRTQQEDSAVYLCASSLWGFNQPQHFGDGTRLSIL.

The V call is TRBV20-1, the J call TRBJ2-5; 13 nucleotides match TRBD2. V dropped 4 bases and J dropped 7; count of bases not matched to a gene: 9. CDR1 is DFQATT and CDR2 is SNEGSKA in the germline V gene (reference sequence). The CDR3 contains 15 residues. The DNA for the CDR3 is TGCAGTGCTAAAAGCGGGACTAGCGGGACCTGGACCCAGTACTTC. As protein: CSAKSGTSGTWTQYF.

V usage is TRBV3-1 and J usage is TRBJ1-5; D unclear. CDR3 size: 15 residues. Trimming cost V 0 bases and J 4 bases, with 10 bases left between them. CDR1 is LGHDT, CDR2 YNNKEL, per germline (reference sequence). CDR3 DNA: TGTGCCAGCAGCCAAGATGGGGTTAGGAATCAGCCCCAGCATTTT. Residues: CASSQDGVRNQPQHF.

The genes are TRBV7-7 and TRBJ2-5; D gene uncertain. Germline CDR1 and CDR2: SSHAT and FNYEAQ (reference sequence). Trimming removed 1 base at V and 5 bases at J, with 17 bases between. This CDR3 contains 16 residues. DNA for the CDR3: TGTGCCAGCAGCTTAGGTGAAGCCCTCCTGGGGGAGACCCAGTACTTC. Translated, it gives CASSLGEALLGETQYF.